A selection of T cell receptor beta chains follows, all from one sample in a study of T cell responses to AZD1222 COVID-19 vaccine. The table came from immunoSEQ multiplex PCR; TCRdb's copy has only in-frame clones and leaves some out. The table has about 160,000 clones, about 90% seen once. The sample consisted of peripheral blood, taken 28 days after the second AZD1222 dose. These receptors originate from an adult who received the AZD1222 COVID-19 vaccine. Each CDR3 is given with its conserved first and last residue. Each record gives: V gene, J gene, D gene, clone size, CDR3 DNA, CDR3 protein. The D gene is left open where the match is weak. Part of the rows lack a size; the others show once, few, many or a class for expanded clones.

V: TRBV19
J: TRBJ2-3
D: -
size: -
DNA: TGTGCCAGTAGTTCCTGGTCCCTCACAGATACGCAGTATTTT
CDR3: CASSSWSLTDTQYF

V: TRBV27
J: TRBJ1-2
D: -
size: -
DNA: TGTGCCAGCAGTTCAACGGGGGGCCCGTCTAACTATGGCTACACCTTC
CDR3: CASSSTGGPSNYGYTF

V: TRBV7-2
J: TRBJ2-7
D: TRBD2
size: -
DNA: TGTGCCAGCAGCTTAGGTCCAGCGGGGGGCTCCTACGAGCAGTACTTC
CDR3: CASSLGPAGGSYEQYF

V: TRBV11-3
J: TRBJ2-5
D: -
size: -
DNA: TGTGCCAGCAGCTTTCGCGTACAGGGAGTTGCCCAGTACTTC
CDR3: CASSFRVQGVAQYF

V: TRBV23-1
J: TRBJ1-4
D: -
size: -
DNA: TGCGCCAGCAGTCAATGGAGGGGACCTAATGAAAAACTGTTTTTT
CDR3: CASSQWRGPNEKLFF

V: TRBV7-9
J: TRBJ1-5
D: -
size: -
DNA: TGTGCCAGCAGCTTAATGGGACAGCCCCAGCATTTT
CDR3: CASSLMGQPQHF

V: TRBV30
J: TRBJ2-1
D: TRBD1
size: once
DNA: TGTGCCTGGAGGGACAGGGGATCCTACAATGAGCAGTTCTTC
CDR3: CAWRDRGSYNEQFF

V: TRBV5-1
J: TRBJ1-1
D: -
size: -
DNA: TGCGCCAGCAGCCAGGGCGTCACTGAAGCTTTCTTT
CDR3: CASSQGVTEAFF

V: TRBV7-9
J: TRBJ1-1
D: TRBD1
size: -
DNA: TGTGCCAGCAGCGCGGACAGGGGGGACACTGAAGCTTTCTTT
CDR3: CASSADRGDTEAFF

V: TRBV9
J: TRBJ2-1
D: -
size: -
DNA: TGTGCCAGCAGCGTAGACGGGCGGTCCGGGGATGAGCAGTTCTTC
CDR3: CASSVDGRSGDEQFF

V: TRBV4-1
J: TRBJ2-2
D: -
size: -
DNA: TGCGCCAGCAGCCAAGTGGGTCACGGAACCGGGGAGCTGTTTTTT
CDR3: CASSQVGHGTGELFF

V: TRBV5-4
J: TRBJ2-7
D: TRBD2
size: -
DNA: TGTGCCAGCAGCTTTCCAACCCTAGCGGGAGTCGAGCAGTACTTC
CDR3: CASSFPTLAGVEQYF

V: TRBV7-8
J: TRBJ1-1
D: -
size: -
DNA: TGTGCCAGCAGCCGACAAGAGAACACTGAAGCTTTCTTT
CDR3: CASSRQENTEAFF

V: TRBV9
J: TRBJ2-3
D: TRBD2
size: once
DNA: TGTGCCAGCAGCGTAGGGTTAGCGGGTGGGGAGGATACGCAGTATTTT
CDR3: CASSVGLAGGEDTQYF

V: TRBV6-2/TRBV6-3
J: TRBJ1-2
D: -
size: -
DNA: TGTGCCAGCAGTTACGGCAGGGACTATGGCTACACCTTC
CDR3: CASSYGRDYGYTF

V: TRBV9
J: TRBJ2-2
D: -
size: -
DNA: TGTGCCAGCAGCGTAGGTCCCCGGGGTACGGGGGAGCTGTTTTTT
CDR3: CASSVGPRGTGELFF

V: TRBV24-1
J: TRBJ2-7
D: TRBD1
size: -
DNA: TGTGCCACCAGTGAGGGGACAGGGAACCACGAGCAGTACTTC
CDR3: CATSEGTGNHEQYF

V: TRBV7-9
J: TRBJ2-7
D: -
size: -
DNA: TGTGCCAGCAGCTTAGTACGGCTAGCAGGCTACGAGCAGTACTTC
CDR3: CASSLVRLAGYEQYF

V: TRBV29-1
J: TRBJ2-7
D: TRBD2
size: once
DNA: TGCAGCGTTGAAGATCGGGCTAGCGGGAGGCCCTACGAGCAGTACTTC
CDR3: CSVEDRASGRPYEQYF

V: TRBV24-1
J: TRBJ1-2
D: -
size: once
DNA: TGTGCCACCAGTGATGCCACCCGGGGGGGCTACACCTTC
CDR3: CATSDATRGGYTF

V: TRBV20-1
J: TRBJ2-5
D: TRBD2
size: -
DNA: TGCAGTGCTATAGCGGGAGGGGCCCAGTACTTC
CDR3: CSAIAGGAQYF

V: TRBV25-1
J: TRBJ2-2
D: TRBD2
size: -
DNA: TGTGCCAGCAGTGAACTAGCGGGGGGAGTTGACGGGGAGCTGTTTTTT
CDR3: CASSELAGGVDGELFF

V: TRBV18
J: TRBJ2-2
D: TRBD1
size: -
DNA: TGTGCCAGCTCACCAGTCCAGGGGGCCGGGGAGCTGTTTTTT
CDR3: CASSPVQGAGELFF

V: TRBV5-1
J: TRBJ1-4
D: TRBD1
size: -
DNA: TGCGCCAGCAGCTTGGTGACAGGGAACAATGAAAAACTGTTTTTT
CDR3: CASSLVTGNNEKLFF

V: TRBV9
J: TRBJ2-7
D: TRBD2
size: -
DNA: TGTGCCAGCAGCGTAGGACCCGGGACTAGCGGGAGCGGCTACGAGCAGTACTTC
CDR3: CASSVGPGTSGSGYEQYF

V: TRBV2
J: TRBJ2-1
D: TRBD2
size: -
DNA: TGTGCCAGCAGTGTAGCGGGGAGGGGACTCGGTGAGCAGTTCTTC
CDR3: CASSVAGRGLGEQFF

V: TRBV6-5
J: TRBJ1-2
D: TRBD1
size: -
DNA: TGTGCCAGCAAGAGACTATGGGACAGAGACTATGGCTACACCTTC
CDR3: CASKRLWDRDYGYTF

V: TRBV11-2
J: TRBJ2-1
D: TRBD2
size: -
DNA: TGTGCCAGCAGCTTAGAACCAGGGACTAGCTCCTACAATGAGCAGTTCTTC
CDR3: CASSLEPGTSSYNEQFF

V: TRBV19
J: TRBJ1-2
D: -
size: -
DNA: TGTGCCAGTAGTATTAGGGCCTACTATGGCTACACCTTC
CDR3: CASSIRAYYGYTF

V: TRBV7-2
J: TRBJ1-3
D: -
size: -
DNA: TGTGCCAGCAGCCCCCCTGGGACCACCATATATTTT
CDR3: CASSPPGTTIYF

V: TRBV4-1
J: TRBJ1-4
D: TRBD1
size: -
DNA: TGCGCCAGCAGCCAAGGGGACAGGGACGGAGAAAAACTGTTTTTT
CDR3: CASSQGDRDGEKLFF

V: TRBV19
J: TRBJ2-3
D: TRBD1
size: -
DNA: TGTGCCACCACGGACAGGGGGCGAACAGATACGCAGTATTTT
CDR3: CATTDRGRTDTQYF

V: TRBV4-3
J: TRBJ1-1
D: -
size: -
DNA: TGCGCCAGCAGCCAAGATATGGCCTTAGGGACTTTCTTT
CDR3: CASSQDMALGTFF

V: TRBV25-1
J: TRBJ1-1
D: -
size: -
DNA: TGTGCCAGCAGGTTCAATACTGAAGCTTTCTTT
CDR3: CASRFNTEAFF

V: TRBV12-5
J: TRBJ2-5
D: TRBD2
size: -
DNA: TGTGCTAGTGGTTTGGGAATAGCGGGGTTAGAGACCCAGTACTTC
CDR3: CASGLGIAGLETQYF

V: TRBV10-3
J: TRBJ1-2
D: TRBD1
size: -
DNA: TGTGCCATTCCGACAGGGGCACTAAGCCAGCCTTATGGCTACACCTTC
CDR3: CAIPTGALSQPYGYTF

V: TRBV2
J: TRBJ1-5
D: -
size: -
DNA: TGTGCCAGCAGTGACCAGCGCAATCAGCCCCAGCATTTT
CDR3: CASSDQRNQPQHF

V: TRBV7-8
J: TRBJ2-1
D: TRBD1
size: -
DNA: TGTGCCAGCAGCTTAGAGGTCGGGACAGGCCCCTATGAGCAGTTCTTC
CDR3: CASSLEVGTGPYEQFF

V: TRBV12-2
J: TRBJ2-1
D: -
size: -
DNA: TGTGCAAGTCGCTTAGAGCTACTAGCGGGGGGCCAGAATGAGCAGTTCTTC
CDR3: CASRLELLAGGQNEQFF

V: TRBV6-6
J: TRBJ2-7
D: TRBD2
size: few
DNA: TGTGCCAGCAGCTACGCTAGCGGGAGGTTGAGCTACGAGCAGTACTTC
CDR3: CASSYASGRLSYEQYF

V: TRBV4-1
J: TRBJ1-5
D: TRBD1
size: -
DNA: TGCGCCAGCAGCGCGGGACAGATATATCAGCCCCAGCATTTT
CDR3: CASSAGQIYQPQHF

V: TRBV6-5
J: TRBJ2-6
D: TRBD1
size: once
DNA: TGTGCCAGCAACGACAGGGGGATCGGGGCCAACGTCCTGACTTTC
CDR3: CASNDRGIGANVLTF

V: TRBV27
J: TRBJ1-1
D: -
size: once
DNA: TGTGCCAGCATGGTTTGGGGTACGAACACTGAAGCTTTCTTT
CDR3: CASMVWGTNTEAFF

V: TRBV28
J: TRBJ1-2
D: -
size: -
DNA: TGTGCCAGCAGACTATCAGGGACAACCTATGGCTACACCTTC
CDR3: CASRLSGTTYGYTF

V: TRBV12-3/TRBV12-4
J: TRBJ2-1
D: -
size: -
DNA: TGTGCCAGCAGTCGGGCTACAGGGAATGAGCAGTTCTTC
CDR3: CASSRATGNEQFF

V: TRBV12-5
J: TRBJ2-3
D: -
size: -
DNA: TGTGCTAGTGGTTTGTCCCTCGAAGATACGCAGTATTTT
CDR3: CASGLSLEDTQYF

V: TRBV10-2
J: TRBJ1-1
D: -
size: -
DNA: TGCGCCAGCTCCCAACTCATGAACACTGAAGCTTTCTTT
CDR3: CASSQLMNTEAFF

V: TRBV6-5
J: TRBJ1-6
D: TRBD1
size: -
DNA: TGTGCCAGCAGAGACAGGGGGGGTTCACCCCTCCACTTT
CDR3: CASRDRGGSPLHF

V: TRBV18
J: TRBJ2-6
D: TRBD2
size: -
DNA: TGTGCCAGCTCACCGACTAGCGGGACATCTGGGGCCAACGTCCTGACTTTC
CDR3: CASSPTSGTSGANVLTF